Sequencing of this T cell receptor (beta chain) was carried out in a study of blood T cells in healthy people across ages. A second about 6 to 12 cycle PCR used barcoded and J-beta primers. Each CDR3 protein gets one entry after TCRdb re-called the 5' RACE reads with MiXCR. The sample contains fewer than 800,000 distinct CDR3 sequences, around a quarter of which appear only once. V dropped 6 bases and J dropped 5 bases, with 16 bases sitting between them. Germline CDR1 is DFQATT and CDR2 is SNEGSKA (reference sequence). This CDR3 is 13 amino acids long. The same specimen was also included in a second study, on T cells of mothers and their children.

The source of this sequence is a boy younger than 18 in good health. The sequencing input was blood. The genes are TRBV20-1 and TRBJ2-5, with D maybe TRBD1 (7 bases). CDR3 sequence reads: CSAPRDSRETQYF. As DNA, the CDR3 is TGCAGTGCCCCGCGGGACAGTCGGGAGACCCAGTACTTC.